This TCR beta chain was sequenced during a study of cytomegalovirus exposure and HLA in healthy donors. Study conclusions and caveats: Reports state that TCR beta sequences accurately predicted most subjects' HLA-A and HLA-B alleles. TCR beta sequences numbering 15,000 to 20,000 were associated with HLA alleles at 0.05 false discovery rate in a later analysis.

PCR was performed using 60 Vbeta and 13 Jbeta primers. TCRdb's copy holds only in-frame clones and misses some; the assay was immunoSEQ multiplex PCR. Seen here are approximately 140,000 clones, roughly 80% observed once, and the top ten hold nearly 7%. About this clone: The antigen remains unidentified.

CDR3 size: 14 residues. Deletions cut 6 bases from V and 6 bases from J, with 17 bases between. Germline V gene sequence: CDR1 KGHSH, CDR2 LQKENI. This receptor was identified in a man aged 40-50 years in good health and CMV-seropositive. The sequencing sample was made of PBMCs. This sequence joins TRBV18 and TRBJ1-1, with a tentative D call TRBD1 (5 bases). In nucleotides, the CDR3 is TGTGCCAGCTCCCTCCGAGGGACGGGGGCTGAAGCTTTCTTT. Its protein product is CASSLRGTGAEAFF.